Presented here are 13 T cell receptor beta chains from one specimen sequenced in a study of post-analysis software for immune sequencing data. General study points: With TRBV5-6, TRBV5-1 and TRBV20-1 included, about 5 TRBV segments were more frequent in patients than in controls.

No antigen has been assigned to these receptors. cDNA libraries of TCR beta carried unique molecular identifiers. TCRdb itself ran the PCR reads through MiXCR, one entry per CDR3 protein. The sample has approximately 770,000 distinct CDR3 sequences, about half seen once. Sequenced material: blood. The receptors stem from a girl aged 10 to 17 with multiple sclerosis.

This clonotype has only a few counts. The chain recombines TRBV12-3 or TRBV12-4 with TRBJ2-5; TRBD2 agrees at 8 bases. The CDR3 spans 13 residues. V lost 5 bases and J lost 5; bases outside the gene matches: 4. This CDR3 reads CASSRTSWETQYF. Here the CDR3 DNA reads TGTGCCAGCAGTCGGACTAGCTGGGAGACCCAGTACTTC.

This chain connects TRBV29-1 to TRBJ2-2; 11 bases line up with TRBD1. CDR1 and CDR2 (germline): SQVTM, ANQGSEA. The length of the CDR3 is 14 residues. The junction had 7 bases not matched to a gene; V was cut back by 7 bases and J by 6 bases. CDR3 protein: CSANGQGAAGELFF. The CDR3 region has the DNA TGCAGCGCCAATGGACAGGGGGCGGCCGGGGAGCTGTTTTTT.

J is TRBJ1-2 and V is TRBV12-3 or TRBV12-4; D remains ambiguous. The V gene lost 10 bases and the J gene lost 4 bases, with 13 bases spanning the gap. The length of the CDR3 is 12 residues. In nucleotides, the CDR3 is TGTGCCACCGAACCTCGGGGCTATGGCTACACCTTC. Protein sequence: CATEPRGYGYTF.

This clonotype occurred a few times. The chain combines TRBV12-3 or TRBV12-4 with TRBJ1-5; D is ambiguous. V was trimmed by 0 bases and J by 4 bases, leaving 10 bases between them. CDR3 size: 15 residues. CDR3 in amino acids: CASSLARPGNQPQHF. CDR3 nucleotide sequence: TGTGCCAGCAGTTTAGCACGTCCGGGGAATCAGCCCCAGCATTTT.

The table lists this clonotype with many counts. The gene calls are TRBV5-1 and TRBJ2-1; 7 bases map to TRBD1. Germline V gene sequence: CDR1 SGHRS, CDR2 YFSETQ. J was trimmed by 6 bases and V by 0 bases; bases with no gene match: 3. The CDR3 contains 14 residues. The CDR3 DNA reads as TGCGCCAGCAGCTTGGAAAACAGGGGCAATGAGCAGTTCTTC. Its protein product is CASSLENRGNEQFF.

This clonotype has more than one count but fewer than ten. This chain connects TRBV2 to TRBJ2-7; no clear D gene. Germline assignment: CDR1 SNHLY and CDR2 FYNNEI. With 4 bases removed from V and 4 bases from J, the gap between germline ends came to 8 bases. This CDR3 has 12 residues. The CDR3 coding sequence is TGTGCCAGCAGTGTCGGTGGTTACGAGCAGTACTTC. Translated: CASSVGGYEQYF.

The chain has TRBV20-1 and TRBJ1-5, with 8 bases matching TRBD1. This CDR3 has 14 amino acids. CDR1 and CDR2 from the germline V gene are DFQATT and SNEGSKA (reference sequence). Trimming at V came to 3 bases and at J to 7 bases, leaving 8 bases not matched to a gene. CDR3 sequence reads: CSASGQGARQPQHF. The CDR3 DNA sequence: TGCAGTGCTAGCGGGCAGGGGGCGAGGCAGCCCCAGCATTTT.

The chain couples TRBV7-2 to TRBJ2-4; D is tentatively TRBD1 or TRBD2 (6 bases each). Looked up from germline, CDR1 is SGHTA and CDR2 is FQGNSA. This CDR3 comprises 16 residues. The germline V and J ends were trimmed by 5 bases and 5 bases, with 19 bases remaining between them. The CDR3 is CASSRGFAPGENIQYF. In nucleotides, the CDR3 is TGTGCCAGCAGCAGGGGGTTCGCCCCGGGGGAAAACATTCAGTACTTC.

V usage is TRBV7-9 and J usage is TRBJ2-7; TRBD2 is a possible D gene (6 bases). Judging by the DNA end, TRBJ2-5 fits better; the J call may be wrong. CDR1 is SEHNR, CDR2 FQNEAQ, per germline (reference sequence). The CDR3 is 16 amino acids. The CDR3 spells CASSLVLSEGEETQYF. The CDR3 DNA sequence: TGTGCCAGCAGCTTAGTGTTGTCGGAGGGAGAAGAGACCCAGTACTTC.

The chain recombines TRBV4-2 with TRBJ2-3; D is possibly TRBD2 (6 bases). V shed 0 bases and J shed 2 bases, with 12 bases lying between them. The CDR3 is made up of 16 amino acids. Germline V gives CDR1 LGHNA, CDR2 YNFKEQ. The CDR3 sequence: CASSQEAGGYTDTQYF. As DNA, the CDR3 is TGTGCCAGCAGCCAAGAAGCGGGCGGTTACACAGATACGCAGTATTTT.

The genes are TRBV13 and TRBJ1-1; 8 positions agree with TRBD1. The length of the CDR3 is 16 residues. Germline V gene data show CDR1 as PRHDT and CDR2 as FYEKMQ (reference sequence). With V trimmed by 4 bases and J by 0 bases, 7 bases remained unmatched. CDR3 region: CASSYDRGRVNTEAFF. For the CDR3, the DNA is TGTGCCAGCAGCTACGACAGGGGTAGGGTGAACACTGAAGCTTTCTTT.

The gene calls are TRBV20-1 and TRBJ2-1; 9 bases map to TRBD2. Germline CDR1 DFQATT, CDR2 SNEGSKA (reference sequence). This CDR3 has 15 amino acids. Trimming removed 3 bases from V and 4 bases from J; junction bases left unmatched: 7. Here the CDR3 DNA reads TGCAGTGCTAGCCCTAGCGGGGCTCGTTACAATGAGCAGTTCTTC. Its protein product is CSASPSGARYNEQFF.

CDR3 nucleotides: TGTGCCAGCAGTCCAACCAGACAGTCACCAAAAGGGGGCTACACCTTC. Translated: CASSPTRQSPKGGYTF. The rearrangement links TRBV6-5 to TRBJ1-2; maybe TRBD1 (5 bases). The V end was cut by 5 bases, the J end by 8 bases, with 24 bases between. Germline values: CDR1 MNHEY, CDR2 SVGAGI. The CDR3 covers 16 residues.